These 5 T cell receptor beta chains were sequenced from one sample in a study of cytomegalovirus exposure and HLA in healthy donors (dated by TCRdb to 2015 to 2018). The method behind the library was the immunoSEQ multiplex PCR assay. For the multiplex PCR, a mixture combining 60 forward primers for TCR Vbeta segments and 13 reverse primers for TCR Jbeta segments was used. Sourced from immuneACCESS, this table was stored by TCRdb with only in-frame sequences that have V and J called. A share of the clones is absent; for the studies checked, an unresolved V gene accounts for under half, and the remainder has no known explanation. The sample table holds about 140,000 clones, of which approximately 80% were seen once. Over 1.5% of the sample is taken by the ten largest. The sample was PBMCs. These receptor sequences come from a man aged 40-49 years in good health and CMV-seronegative.

The chain combines TRBV10-1 with TRBJ2-3; D gene uncertain. CDR3 length: 14 amino acids. Trimming took 4 bases from V and 0 from J, leaving 8 bases between them. In germline, CDR1 is WNHNN, CDR2 SYGVQD (reference sequence). As DNA, the CDR3 is TGCGCCAGCAGTGGGAGTATTAGCACAGATACGCAGTATTTT. This sequence encodes CASSGSISTDTQYF.

There are a few counts of this clone. The chain recombines TRBV2 with TRBJ2-2; 12 bases fit TRBD1. From germline, CDR1 is SNHLY and CDR2 FYNNEI. The CDR3 covers 14 residues. The V gene end was trimmed by 6 bases and the J gene end by 8 bases; junction bases not matched to a gene: 4. The CDR3 reads CASSRDRGLGELFF. CDR3 DNA: TGTGCCAGCAGCCGGGACAGGGGGCTTGGGGAGCTGTTTTTT.

V is TRBV10-2 and J is TRBJ1-5; TRBD1 matches at 10 bases. In germline, CDR1 is WSHSY, CDR2 SAAADI. The CDR3 runs to 13 residues. The V segment lost 9 bases and the J segment 5 bases; nucleotides outside the gene matches: 4. CDR3 residues: CASATGGHQPQHF. CDR3 sequence (DNA): TGCGCCAGTGCGACAGGGGGCCATCAGCCCCAGCATTTT.

This clone was seen a few times. The chain combines TRBV6-5 with TRBJ1-2; D possibly corresponds to TRBD1 (6 bases). Trimming took off 2 bases at V and 2 bases at J, with 9 bases between the two ends. The CDR3 is 14 amino acids. CDR1 is MNHEY and CDR2 is SVGAGI in the germline V gene. The CDR3 DNA reads TGTGCCAGCAGTTACGACAGGTTAAACTATGGCTACACCTTC. Protein sequence: CASSYDRLNYGYTF.

This sequence joins TRBV11-2 and TRBJ2-2, with 7 bases matching TRBD2. This CDR3 region has 15 residues. Trimming removed 2 bases from V and 7 bases from J; junction bases left unmatched: 7. Germline-derived CDR1 and CDR2 are SGHAT and FQNNGV. The CDR3: CASSLSSGSVGELFF. The CDR3 DNA reads as TGTGCCAGCAGCTTATCTAGCGGCTCGGTCGGGGAGCTGTTTTTT. Variable domain in full (rest from reference TRBV11-2 and TRBJ2-2): EAGVAQSPRYKIIEKRQSVAFWCNPISGHATLYWYQQILGQGPKLLIQFQNNGVVDDSQLPKDRFSAERLKGVDSTLKIQPAKLEDSAVYLCASSLSSGSVGELFFGEGSRLTVL.